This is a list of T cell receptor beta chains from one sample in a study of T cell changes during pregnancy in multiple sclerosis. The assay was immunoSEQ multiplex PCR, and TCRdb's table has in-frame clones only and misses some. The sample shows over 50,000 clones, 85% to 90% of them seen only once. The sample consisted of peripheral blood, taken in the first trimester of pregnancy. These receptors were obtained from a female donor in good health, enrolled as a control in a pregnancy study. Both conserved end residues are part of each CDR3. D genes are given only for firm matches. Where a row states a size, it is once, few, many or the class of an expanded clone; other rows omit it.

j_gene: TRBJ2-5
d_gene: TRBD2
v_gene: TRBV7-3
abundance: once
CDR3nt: TGTGCCAGCAGCAACGGACTAGCGCAAGAGACCCAGTACTTC
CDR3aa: CASSNGLAQETQYF

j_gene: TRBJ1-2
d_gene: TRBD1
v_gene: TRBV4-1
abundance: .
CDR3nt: TGCGCCAGCAGCCAAGGGGACAGTCGTTTTTATGGCTACACCTTC
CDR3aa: CASSQGDSRFYGYTF

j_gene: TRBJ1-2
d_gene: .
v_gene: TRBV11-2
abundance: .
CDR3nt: TGTGCCAGCAGTTCGTTGGGGGGGAATTATGGCTACACCTTC
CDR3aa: CASSSLGGNYGYTF

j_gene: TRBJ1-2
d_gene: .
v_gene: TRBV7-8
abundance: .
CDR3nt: TGTGCCAGCACCTCCGTCCTCCCCTTTCATGGCTACACCTTC
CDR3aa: CASTSVLPFHGYTF

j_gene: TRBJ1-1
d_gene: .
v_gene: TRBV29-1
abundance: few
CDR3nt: TGCAGCGTTGAAAGAGGCGGGAACACTGAAGCTTTCTTT
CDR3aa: CSVERGGNTEAFF

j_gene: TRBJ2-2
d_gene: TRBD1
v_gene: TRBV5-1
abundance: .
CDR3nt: TGCGCCAGCACCTCAGGGACAGGGGGAAACACCGGGGAGCTGTTTTTT
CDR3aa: CASTSGTGGNTGELFF

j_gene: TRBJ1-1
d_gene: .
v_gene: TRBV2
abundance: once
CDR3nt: TGTGCCAGCGTGCAGGGATCCGAAGCTTTCTTT
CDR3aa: CASVQGSEAFF

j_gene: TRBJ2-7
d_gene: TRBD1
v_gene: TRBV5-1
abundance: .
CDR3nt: TGCGCCAGCAGCCTAGGGACAGGGGGACTCCACGAGCAGTACTTC
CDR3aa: CASSLGTGGLHEQYF

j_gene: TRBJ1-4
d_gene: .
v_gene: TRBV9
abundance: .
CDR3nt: TGTGCCAGCAGCGCTGGCGTAGGGGCAACTAATGAAAAACTGTTTTTT
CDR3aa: CASSAGVGATNEKLFF

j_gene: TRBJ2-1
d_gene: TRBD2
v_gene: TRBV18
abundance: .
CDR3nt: TGTGCCAGCTCACCCGGGACTAGCGTCTATGAGCAGTTCTTC
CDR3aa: CASSPGTSVYEQFF

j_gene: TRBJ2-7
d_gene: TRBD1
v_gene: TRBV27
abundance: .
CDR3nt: TGTGCCAGCAGTACTAGGACAGGGGCCTACGAGCAGTACTTC
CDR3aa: CASSTRTGAYEQYF

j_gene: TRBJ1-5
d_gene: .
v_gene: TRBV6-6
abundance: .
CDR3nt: TGTGCCAGCAGTGAGAGCGATAGCAATCAGCCCCAGCATTTT
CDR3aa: CASSESDSNQPQHF

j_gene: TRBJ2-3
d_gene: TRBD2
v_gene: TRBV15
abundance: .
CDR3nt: TGTGCCACCAGCAGAGTGCTTGGGACTAATTCAGATACGCAGTATTTT
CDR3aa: CATSRVLGTNSDTQYF

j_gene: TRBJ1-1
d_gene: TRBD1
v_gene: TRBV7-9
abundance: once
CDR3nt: TGTGCCAGCAGCTTGACAGGGGGTAGAACTGAAGCTTTCTTT
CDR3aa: CASSLTGGRTEAFF

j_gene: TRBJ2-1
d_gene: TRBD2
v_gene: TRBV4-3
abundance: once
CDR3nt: TGCGCCAGCAGCCAAGCCTCTCGGGGGGGCACATACAATGAGCAGTTCTTC
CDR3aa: CASSQASRGGTYNEQFF

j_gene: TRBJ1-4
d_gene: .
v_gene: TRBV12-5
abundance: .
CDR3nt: TGTGCTAGTGGTTTGGGAGGGACATTGGGGAGCGAAAAACTGTTTTTT
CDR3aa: CASGLGGTLGSEKLFF

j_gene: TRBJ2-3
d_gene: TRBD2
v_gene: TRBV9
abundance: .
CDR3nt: TGTGCCAGCAGCGCCCCGGGACTAGCGGAGAACACAGATACGCAGTATTTT
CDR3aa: CASSAPGLAENTDTQYF